Reported below is one T cell receptor beta chain. Its antigen is currently unknown. Library construction for TCR beta used iRepertoire HTBI primers and Arm-PCR of CDR3 regions. Per the authors' pipeline: Spanning all samples, the identified segments comprised 60 to 80 TRBV and over 13 TRBJ. TCRdb re-analysed the multiplex PCR reads in MiXCR, keeping a single row per CDR3 protein. The V and J calls and clone size are TCRdb's, not the authors'. The sample lists 520,000 or so distinct CDR3 sequences; about 11% were seen once. This sample stems from a study of regulatory T cells in long-lasting Graves disease. Regarding the study as a whole: Persistent disease samples used TRBV28, TRBJ1-2 and TRBJ2-5 preferentially.

As to time point: newly diagnosed GD, antithyroid drugs for less than 3 months. The authors made the TCR library using RNA they extracted from PBMCs. Patients of an endocrinology department in Xi'an, China, were included. The CDR3 length is 13 residues. Germline values: CDR1 LNHDA, CDR2 SQIVND (reference sequence). Unmatched junction bases numbered 5, after V lost 4 bases and J lost 7 bases. The same specimen was also included in a second study, on T cells in Graves' hyperthyroidism and ophthalmopathy. Per that paper: The model identified upcoming ophthalmopathy a median roughly 6 months ahead of onset.

This material consisted of peripheral blood mononuclear cells (PBMCs), taken at new diagnosis, from a patient treated with antithyroid drugs. V and J are TRBV19 and TRBJ1-1; 8 bases match TRBD1. The sequence was obtained from a woman younger than 45 with Graves disease. CDR3 region: CASSTTDRGEAFF. In DNA form, the CDR3 reads TGTGCCAGTAGTACAACCGACAGGGGTGAAGCTTTCTTT.